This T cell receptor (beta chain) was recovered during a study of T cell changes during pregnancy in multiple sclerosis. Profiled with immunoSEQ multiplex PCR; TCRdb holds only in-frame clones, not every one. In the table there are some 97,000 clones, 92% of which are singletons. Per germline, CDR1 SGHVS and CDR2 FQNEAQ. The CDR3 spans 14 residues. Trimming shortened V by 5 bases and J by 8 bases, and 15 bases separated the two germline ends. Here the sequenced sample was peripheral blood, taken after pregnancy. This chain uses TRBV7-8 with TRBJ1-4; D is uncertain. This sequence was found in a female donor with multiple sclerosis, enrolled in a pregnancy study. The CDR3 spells CASSLTSLREKLFF. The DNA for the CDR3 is TGTGCCAGCAGCCTGACTTCCTTAAGGGAAAAACTGTTTTTT. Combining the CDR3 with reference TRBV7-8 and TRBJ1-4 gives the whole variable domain GAGVSQSPRYKVAKRGQDVALRCDPISGHVSLFWYQQALGQGPEFLTYFQNEAQLDKSGLPSDRFFAERPEGSVSTLKIQRTQQEDSAVYLCASSLTSLREKLFFGSGTQLSVL.